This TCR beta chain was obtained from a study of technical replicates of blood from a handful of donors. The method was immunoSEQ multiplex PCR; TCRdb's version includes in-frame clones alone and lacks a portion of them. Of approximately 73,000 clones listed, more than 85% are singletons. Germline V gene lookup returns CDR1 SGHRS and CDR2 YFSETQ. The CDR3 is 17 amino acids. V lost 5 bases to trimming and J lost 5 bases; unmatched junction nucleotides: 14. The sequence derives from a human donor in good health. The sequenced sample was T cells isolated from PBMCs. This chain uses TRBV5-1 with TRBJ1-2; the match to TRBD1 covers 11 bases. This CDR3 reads CASRPGQGDFSDYGYTF. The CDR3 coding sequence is TGCGCCAGCAGACCGGGACAGGGGGATTTTTCGGATTATGGCTACACCTTC. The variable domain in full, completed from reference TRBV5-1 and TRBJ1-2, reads KAGVTQTPRYLIKTRGQQVTLSCSPISGHRSVSWYQQTPGQGLQFLFEYFSETQRNKGNFPGRFSGRQFSNSRSEMNVSTLELGDSALYLCASRPGQGDFSDYGYTFGSGTRLTVV.